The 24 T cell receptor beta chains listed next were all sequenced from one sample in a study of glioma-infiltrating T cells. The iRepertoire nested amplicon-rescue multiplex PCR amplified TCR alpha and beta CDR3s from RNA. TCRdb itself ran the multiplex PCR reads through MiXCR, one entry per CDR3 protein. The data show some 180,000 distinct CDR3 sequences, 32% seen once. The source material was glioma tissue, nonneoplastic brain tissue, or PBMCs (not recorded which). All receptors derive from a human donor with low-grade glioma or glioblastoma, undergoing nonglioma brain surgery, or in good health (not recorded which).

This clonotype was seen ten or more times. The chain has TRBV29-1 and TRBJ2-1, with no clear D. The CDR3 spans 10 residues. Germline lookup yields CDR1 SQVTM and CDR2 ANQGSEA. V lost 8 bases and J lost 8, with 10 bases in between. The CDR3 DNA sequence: TGCAGCATCCCGGAGTATGAGCAGTTCTTC. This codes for CSIPEYEQFF.

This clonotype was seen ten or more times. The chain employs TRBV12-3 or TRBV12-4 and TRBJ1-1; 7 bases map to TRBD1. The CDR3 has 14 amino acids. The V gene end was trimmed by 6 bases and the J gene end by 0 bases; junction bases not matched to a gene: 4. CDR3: CASRGQIMNTEAFF. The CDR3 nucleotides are TGTGCCAGCAGGGGACAGATCATGAACACTGAAGCTTTCTTT.

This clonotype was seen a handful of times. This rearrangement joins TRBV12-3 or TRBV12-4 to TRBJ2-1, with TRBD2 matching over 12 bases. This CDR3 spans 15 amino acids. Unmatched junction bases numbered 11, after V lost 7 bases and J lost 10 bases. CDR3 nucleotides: TGTGCCAGCACCTGGGGTACTAGCGGGAGGAAAGAGCAGTTCTTC. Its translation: CASTWGTSGRKEQFF.

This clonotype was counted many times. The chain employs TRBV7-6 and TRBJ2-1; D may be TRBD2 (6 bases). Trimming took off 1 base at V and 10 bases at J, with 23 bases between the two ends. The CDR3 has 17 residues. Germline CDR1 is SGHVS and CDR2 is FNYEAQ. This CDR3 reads CASSLEHWASRGNEQFF. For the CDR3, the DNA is TGTGCCAGCAGCTTAGAGCACTGGGCTAGTCGGGGGAACGAGCAGTTCTTC.

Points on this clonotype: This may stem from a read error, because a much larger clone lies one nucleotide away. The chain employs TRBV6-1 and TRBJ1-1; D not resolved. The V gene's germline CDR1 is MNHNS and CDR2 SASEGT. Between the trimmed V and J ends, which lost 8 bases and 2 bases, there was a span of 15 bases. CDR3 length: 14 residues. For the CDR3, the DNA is TGTGCCAGCCCACCCCCCTCCGGCAACACTGAAGCTTTCTTT. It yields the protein CASPPPSGNTEAFF.

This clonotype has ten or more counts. The CDR3 DNA reads as TGTGCCAGCAGTGAATTGTATAACTATGGCTACACCTTC. Translation gives CASSELYNYGYTF. This chain connects TRBV25-1 to TRBJ1-2; D unresolved. The CDR3 is made up of 13 amino acids. V was shortened by 1 base and J by 1 base, with 4 bases between the two germline ends. CDR1 is MGHDK, CDR2 SYGVNS, per germline.

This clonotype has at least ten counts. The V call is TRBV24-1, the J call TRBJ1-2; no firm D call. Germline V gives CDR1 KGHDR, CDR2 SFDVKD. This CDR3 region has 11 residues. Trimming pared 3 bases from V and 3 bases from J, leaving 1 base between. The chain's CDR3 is CATSDDYGYTF. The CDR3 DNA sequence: TGTGCCACCAGTGATGACTATGGCTACACCTTC.

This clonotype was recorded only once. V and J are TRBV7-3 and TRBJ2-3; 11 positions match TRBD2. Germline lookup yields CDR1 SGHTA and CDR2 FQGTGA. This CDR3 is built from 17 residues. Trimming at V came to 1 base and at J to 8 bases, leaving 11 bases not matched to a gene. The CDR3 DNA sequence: TGTGCCAGCAGCTTAATTATAGCGGGAGGGCCAGGGGGTACGCAGTATTTT. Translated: CASSLIIAGGPGGTQYF.

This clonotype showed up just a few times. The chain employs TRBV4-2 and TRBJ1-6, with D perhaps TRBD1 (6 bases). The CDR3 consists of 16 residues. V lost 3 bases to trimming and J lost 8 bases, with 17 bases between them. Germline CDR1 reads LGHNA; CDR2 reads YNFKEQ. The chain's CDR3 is CASSQTAGQRDSPLHF. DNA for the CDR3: TGTGCCAGCAGCCAGACCGCAGGACAGAGGGATTCACCCCTCCACTTT.

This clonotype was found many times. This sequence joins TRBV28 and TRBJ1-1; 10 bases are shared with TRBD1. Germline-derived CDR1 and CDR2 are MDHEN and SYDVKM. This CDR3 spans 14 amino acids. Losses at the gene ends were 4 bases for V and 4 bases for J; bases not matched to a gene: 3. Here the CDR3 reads CASSSGQGITEAFF. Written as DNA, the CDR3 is TGTGCCAGCAGTTCGGGACAGGGGATCACTGAAGCTTTCTTT. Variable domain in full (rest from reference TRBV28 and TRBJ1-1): DVKVTQSSRYLVKRTGEKVFLECVQDMDHENMFWYRQDPGLGLRLIYFSYDVKMKEKGDIPEGYSVSREKKERFSLILESASTNQTSMYLCASSSGQGITEAFFGQGTRLTVV.

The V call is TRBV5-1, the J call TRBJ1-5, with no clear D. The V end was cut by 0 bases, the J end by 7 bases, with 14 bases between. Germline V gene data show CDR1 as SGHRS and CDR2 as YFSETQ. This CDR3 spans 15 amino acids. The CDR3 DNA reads TGCGCCAGCAGCTTGGCCGGAGTAGAGGGCCAGCCCCAGCATTTT. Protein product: CASSLAGVEGQPQHF.

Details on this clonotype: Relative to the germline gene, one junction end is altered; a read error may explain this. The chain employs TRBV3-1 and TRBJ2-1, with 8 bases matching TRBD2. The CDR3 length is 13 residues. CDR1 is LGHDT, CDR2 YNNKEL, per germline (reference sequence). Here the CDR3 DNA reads TGTGTCAGCAGCTTCAAGACTAGCGTTGAGCAGTTTTTC. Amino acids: CVSSFKTSVEQFF.

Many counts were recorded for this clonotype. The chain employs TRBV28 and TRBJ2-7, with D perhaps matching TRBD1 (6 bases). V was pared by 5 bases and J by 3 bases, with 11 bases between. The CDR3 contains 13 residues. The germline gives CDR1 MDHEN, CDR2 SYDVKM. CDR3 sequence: CASSQGTVYEQYF. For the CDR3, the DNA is TGTGCCAGCAGTCAGGGGACCGTCTACGAGCAGTACTTC.

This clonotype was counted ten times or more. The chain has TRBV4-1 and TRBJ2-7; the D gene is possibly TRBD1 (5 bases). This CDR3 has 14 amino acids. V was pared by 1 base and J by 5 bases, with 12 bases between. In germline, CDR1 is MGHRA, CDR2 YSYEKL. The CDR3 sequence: CASSQAGRVHEQYF. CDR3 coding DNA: TGCGCCAGCAGCCAAGCGGGCAGGGTCCACGAGCAGTACTTC.

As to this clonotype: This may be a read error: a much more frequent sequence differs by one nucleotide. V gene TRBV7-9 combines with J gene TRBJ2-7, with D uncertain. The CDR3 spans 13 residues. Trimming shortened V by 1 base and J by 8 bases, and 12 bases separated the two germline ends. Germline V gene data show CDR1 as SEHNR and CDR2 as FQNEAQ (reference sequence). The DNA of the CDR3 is TGTGCCAGCAGCTTAGGTTCCAAGGAGAAGCAGTACTTC. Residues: CASSLGSKEKQYF.

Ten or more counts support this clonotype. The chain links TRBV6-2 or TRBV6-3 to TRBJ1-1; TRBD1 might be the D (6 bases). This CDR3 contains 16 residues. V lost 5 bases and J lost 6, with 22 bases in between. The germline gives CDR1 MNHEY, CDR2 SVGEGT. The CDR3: CASSLNPGHRPSEAFF. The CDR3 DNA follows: TGTGCCAGCAGTCTTAACCCGGGACATCGACCCTCTGAAGCTTTCTTT.

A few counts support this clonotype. The CDR3 reads CASSTSFAGQYQETQYF. Written as DNA, the CDR3 is TGTGCCAGCAGTACTTCTTTCGCGGGGCAGTACCAAGAGACCCAGTACTTC. This chain uses TRBV2 with TRBJ2-5; possibly TRBD2 for D (6 bases). In germline, CDR1 is SNHLY, CDR2 FYNNEI. The CDR3 is 17 residues long. The V end lost 5 bases, the J end lost 0 bases, and 19 bases lay between the germline ends.

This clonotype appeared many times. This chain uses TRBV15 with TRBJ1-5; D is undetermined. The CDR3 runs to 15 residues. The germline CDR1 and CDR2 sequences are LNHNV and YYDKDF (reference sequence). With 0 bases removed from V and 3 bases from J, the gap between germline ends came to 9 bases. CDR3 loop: CATSRDGQSNQPQHF. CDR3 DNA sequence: TGTGCCACCAGCAGAGATGGGCAGTCCAATCAGCCCCAGCATTTT.

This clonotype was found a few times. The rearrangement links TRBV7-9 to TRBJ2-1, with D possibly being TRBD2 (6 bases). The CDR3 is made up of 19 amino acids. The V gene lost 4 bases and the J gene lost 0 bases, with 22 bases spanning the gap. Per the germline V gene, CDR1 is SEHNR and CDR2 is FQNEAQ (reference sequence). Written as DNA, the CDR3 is TGTGCCAGCAGCTCTTCCGGGACTGGCGGTTCTTACTCCTACAATGAGCAGTTCTTC. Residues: CASSSSGTGGSYSYNEQFF.

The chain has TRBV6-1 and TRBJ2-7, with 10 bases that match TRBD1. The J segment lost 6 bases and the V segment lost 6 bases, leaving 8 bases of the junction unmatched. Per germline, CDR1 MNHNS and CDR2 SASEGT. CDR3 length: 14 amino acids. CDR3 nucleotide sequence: TGTGCCAGCAGACCCCGCGGGACAGGGGTCGAGCAGTACTTC. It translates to CASRPRGTGVEQYF.

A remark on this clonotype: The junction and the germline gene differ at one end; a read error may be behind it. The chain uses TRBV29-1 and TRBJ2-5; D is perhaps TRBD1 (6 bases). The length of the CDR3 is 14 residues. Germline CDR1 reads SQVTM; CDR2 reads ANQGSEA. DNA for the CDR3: TGCAGCGCTGAAGCGGACAGCACCCCAGAGACCCAGTACTTC. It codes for CSAEADSTPETQYF.

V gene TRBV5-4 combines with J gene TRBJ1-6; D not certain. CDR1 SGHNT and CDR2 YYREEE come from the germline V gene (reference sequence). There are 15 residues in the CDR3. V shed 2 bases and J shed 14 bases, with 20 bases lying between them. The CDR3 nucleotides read TGTGCCAGCAGCTTCGGTACCAGGAGGGAATCATCCCTCCACTTT. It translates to CASSFGTRRESSLHF.

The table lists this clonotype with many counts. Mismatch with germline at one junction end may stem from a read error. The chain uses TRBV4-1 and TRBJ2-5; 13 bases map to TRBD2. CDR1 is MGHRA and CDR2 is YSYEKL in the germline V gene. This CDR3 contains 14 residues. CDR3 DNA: TGCGCCAGCAGCCAAACCGGGACTAGCGGGACCAGGGACTTC. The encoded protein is CASSQTGTSGTRDF.

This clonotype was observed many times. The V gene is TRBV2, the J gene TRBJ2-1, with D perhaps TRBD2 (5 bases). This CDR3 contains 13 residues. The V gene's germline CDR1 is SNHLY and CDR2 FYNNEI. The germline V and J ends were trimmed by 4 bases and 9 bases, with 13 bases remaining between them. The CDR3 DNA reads TGTGCCAGCAGTGGGTCCCAAAGCGGTGAGCAGTTCTTC. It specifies CASSGSQSGEQFF.